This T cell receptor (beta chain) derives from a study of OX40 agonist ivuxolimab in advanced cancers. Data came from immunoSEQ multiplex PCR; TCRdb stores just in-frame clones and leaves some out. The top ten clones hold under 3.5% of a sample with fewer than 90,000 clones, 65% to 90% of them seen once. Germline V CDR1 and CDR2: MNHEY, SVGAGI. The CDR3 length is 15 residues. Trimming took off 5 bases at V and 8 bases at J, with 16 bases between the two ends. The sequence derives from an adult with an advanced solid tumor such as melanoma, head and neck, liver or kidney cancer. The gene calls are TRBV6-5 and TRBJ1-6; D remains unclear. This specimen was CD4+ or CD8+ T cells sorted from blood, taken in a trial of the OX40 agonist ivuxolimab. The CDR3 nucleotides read TGTGCCAGCAGTCTGGTTCCTATTAGGGATTCACCCCTCCACTTT. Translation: CASSLVPIRDSPLHF.